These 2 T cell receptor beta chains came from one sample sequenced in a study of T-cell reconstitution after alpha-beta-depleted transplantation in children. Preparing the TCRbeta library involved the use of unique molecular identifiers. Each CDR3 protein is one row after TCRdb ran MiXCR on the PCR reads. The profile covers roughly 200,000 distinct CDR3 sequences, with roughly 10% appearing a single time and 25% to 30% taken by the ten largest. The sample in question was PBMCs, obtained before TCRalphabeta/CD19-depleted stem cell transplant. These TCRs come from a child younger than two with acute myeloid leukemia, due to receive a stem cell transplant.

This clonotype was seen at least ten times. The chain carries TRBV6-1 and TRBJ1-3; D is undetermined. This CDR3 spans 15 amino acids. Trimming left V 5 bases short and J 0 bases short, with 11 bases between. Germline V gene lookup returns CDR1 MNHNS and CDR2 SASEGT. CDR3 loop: CASSRSLGSGNTIYF. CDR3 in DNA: TGTGCCAGCAGTCGGAGCCTTGGCTCTGGAAACACCATATATTTT.

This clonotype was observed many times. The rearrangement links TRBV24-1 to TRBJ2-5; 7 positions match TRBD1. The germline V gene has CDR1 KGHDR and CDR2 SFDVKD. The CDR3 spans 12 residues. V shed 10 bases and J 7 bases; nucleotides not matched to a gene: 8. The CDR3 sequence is CATWDRRGTQYF. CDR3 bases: TGTGCCACTTGGGACAGAAGAGGGACCCAGTACTTC.